This TCR beta chain was sequenced for a study of memory CD8 T cells in hepatitis C reinfection (dated by TCRdb to 2015 to 2018). Broadly, across the study: Two consecutive HCV infections were spontaneously resolved by three donors, whereas a primary infection was cleared by two donors who then became chronically infected after reinfection. HCV reinfection was defined by a positive HCV RNA test following two negative tests taken at least 60 days apart. Samples from before reinfection were taken anywhere from 55 to 20 weeks prior to reinfection being detected. Across an HCV reinfection episode in five or six donors, the study followed the TCR beta repertoire of virus-specific CD8 T cells over time. Between about 2008 and 2012, five reinfection cases with stored pre-reinfection samples were identified. In the reinfection study, participants who had resolved a prior HCV infection were followed every 3 months.

The CDR3, cysteine through phenylalanine, is 16 amino acids long. Only the CDR3 DNA stays, 48 bases, in frame from base 1. The germline V gene (reference sequence) provides CDR1 SEHNR and CDR2 FQNEAQ. Compared with germline, V lacks 6 bases and J lacks 2 bases; bases without a gene match: 8. About this clone itself: Its antigen is unknown. Base qualities are not at hand, and no much larger clone is one base apart.

According to the study, the label for this sample's time point signals: pre-reinfection, 55 to 20 weeks before reinfection detection. Sorted cells were sequenced directly ex vivo, without in vitro expansion prior to TCR sequencing. Donors were people who inject drugs enrolled in the Montreal Acute Hepatitis C Cohort Study (HEPCO) in Canada. Total naive CD8 T cells, sorted as viable CD3+ CD8+ CD45RO-, came from two donors at all three reinfection time points as controls. Before sorting, cryopreserved peripheral blood mononuclear cells were thawed and used as the source for purifying CD8 T cells. Negative selection with the MACS CD8+ T cell Isolation Kit was used to enrich CD8 T cells. Cells were sorted on a BD FACSAria II sorter running FACSDiva software, and FlowJo was used to analyze the data. Results and caveats for the whole study, not just this receptor: With only a handful of donors, the study could not reach definitive conclusions about public clonotypes linked to secondary clearance.

Libraries were made using the immunoSEQ multiplex PCR assay. Genomic DNA was extracted from sorted cells, and the TCR beta V, D and J regions were sequenced by Adaptive Biotechnologies' automated high-throughput method. A two-step, bias-controlled multiplex PCR was used to amplify CDR3 regions. Amplified TCR beta libraries were sequenced on an Illumina instrument. In the authors' own workflow: Demultiplexed reads were processed to reduce amplification and sequencing bias, and the IMGT database was used to assign CDR3 sequences to gene families. Repertoire data were analyzed with ImmunoSEQ software version 2.0. Out-of-frame sequences and sequences with stop codons in the CDR3 were removed from clonotype lists. Clonotypes with a frequency below 0.01% were excluded because such low-frequency clonotypes corresponded to less than one cell. Richness was calculated by dividing observed richness by the number of input cells, and evenness was calculated by dividing Shannon entropy by the log of observed richness. To measure repertoire diversity and how similar the repertoire was between time points, Simpson diversity and Morisita-Horn overlap indices were applied. Clonotypes were sorted into dominant (>1%), sub-dominant (0.5-0.99%), low abundance (0.1-0.49%) or lowest abundance (<0.1%) groups. A germline index was derived by subtracting total nucleotide additions from total CDR3 length and dividing the result by total CDR3 length. TCRdb stores this immuneACCESS table with in-frame sequences only. Part of the clones is absent; in the studies checked, under half of the shortfall reflects unresolved V genes, and no reason is known for the rest. D and trimming come from the DNA, and the V and J calls and clone size come from that table. The sample has 50,000 or so clones on record, around nine tenths of them singletons. The ten largest clones capture approximately 1% of the sample.

The sample was naive CD8+ T cells sorted from blood. The sample's cell subset or site label, in plain terms: total naive CD8+CD45RO- T cells. The rearranged segments are TRBV7-9 and TRBJ2-3; 10 of the junction bases match TRBD2. The sequence was collected from a man between 18 and 29 years old with hepatitis C virus infection. The base sequence is TGTGCCAGCAGGCCAATACTAGCGGGAATCACAGATACGCAGTATTTT. It encodes CASRPILAGITDTQYF.